The T cell receptor (beta chain) under discussion was sequenced for a study of blood T cell repertoires in COVID-19. Across the whole study: T cells, B-cell-depleted T cells, or PBMCs provided the cDNA or gDNA that served as material.

V lost 4 bases and J lost 4; bases outside the gene matches: 7. The CDR3 has 15 residues. Germline V lookup: CDR1 MDHEN, CDR2 SYDVKM. Those who participated ranged in age from roughly 18 to 89 years and resided in about two dozen US areas. No more than 2 weeks before study entry, exposed participants had met a case of COVID-19. Per the original methods: How many nucleated cells were present was estimated from reference gene primer amplification. Repertoires were generated with immunoSEQ multiplex PCR, while TCRdb's copy carries only in-frame clones and drops some. Clonal size and the V and J genes are those of that table, whereas D and trimming came from the DNA. The table lists approximately 300,000 clones, 85% of them singletons, with about 1.9% in the top ten.

Sequenced: PBMCs or T cells enriched from blood (not recorded which). This chain joins TRBV28 and TRBJ2-7, with TRBD1 matching over 10 bases. The clonotype comes from a woman aged 30 to 39 who had been exposed to COVID-19. The chain's CDR3 is CASSSAGTGAYEQYF. The CDR3 nucleotides are TGTGCCAGCAGTTCAGCCGGGACAGGGGCTTACGAGCAGTACTTC.